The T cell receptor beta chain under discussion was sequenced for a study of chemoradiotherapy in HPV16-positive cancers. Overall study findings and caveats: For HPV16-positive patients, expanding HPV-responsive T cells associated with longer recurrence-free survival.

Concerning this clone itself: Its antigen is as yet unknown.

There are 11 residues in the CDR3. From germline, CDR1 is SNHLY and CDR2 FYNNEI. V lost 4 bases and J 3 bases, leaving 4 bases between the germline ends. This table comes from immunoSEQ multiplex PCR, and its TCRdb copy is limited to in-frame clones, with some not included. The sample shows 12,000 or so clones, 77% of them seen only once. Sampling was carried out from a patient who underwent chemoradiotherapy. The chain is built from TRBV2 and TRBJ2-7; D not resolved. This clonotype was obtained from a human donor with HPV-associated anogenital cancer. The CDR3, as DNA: TGTGCCAGCAGTGGATACTACGAGCAGTACTTC. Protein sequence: CASSGYYEQYF.